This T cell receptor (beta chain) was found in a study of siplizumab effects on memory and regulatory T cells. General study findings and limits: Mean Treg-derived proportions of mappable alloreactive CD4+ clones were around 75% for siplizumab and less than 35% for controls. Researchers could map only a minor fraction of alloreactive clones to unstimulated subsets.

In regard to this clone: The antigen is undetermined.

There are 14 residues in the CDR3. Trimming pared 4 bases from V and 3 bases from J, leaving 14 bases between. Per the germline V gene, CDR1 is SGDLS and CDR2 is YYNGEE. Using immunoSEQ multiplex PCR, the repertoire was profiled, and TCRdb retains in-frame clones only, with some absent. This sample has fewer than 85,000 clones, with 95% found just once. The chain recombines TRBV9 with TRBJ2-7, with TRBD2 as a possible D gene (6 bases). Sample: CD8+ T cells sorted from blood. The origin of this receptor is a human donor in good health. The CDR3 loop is CASSSREDFYEQYF. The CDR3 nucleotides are TGTGCCAGCAGCTCGCGGGAAGATTTCTACGAGCAGTACTTC.